This paragraph reports one TCR beta chain. Its antigen remains unidentified. The source of the sample is a study of type 1 regulatory T cells. Across the whole study: T-allo10 is an in vitro-generated, Tr1-enriched CD4 T cell product specific for alloantigen.

TCRdb analysed the reads with MiXCR anew, one entry per CDR3 protein. The table lists roughly 71,000 distinct CDR3 sequences, roughly 60% of them singletons. The germline V gene has CDR1 SNHLY and CDR2 FYNNEI. The CDR3 sequence is 14 residues long. V was shortened by 7 bases and J by 3 bases, with 16 bases between the two germline ends. The graft donor-derived T-allo10 cells reportedly recognize host alloantigens, are anergic, and suppress alloantigen-specifically. The sequencing input was cultured T cells, either the whole culture or a sorted T cell fraction (not recorded which). The subset: Tr1-enriched cell product generated in vitro against host alloantigens. This TCR was recovered from a human donor in good health. V usage is TRBV2 and J usage is TRBJ2-7; D may correspond to TRBD1 or TRBD2 (5 bases each). The CDR3 reads CASTTRLRGYEQYF. As DNA, the CDR3 is TGTGCCAGCACCACCCGGTTGAGGGGCTACGAGCAGTACTTC.